These T cell receptor beta chains were read from a single sample in a study of T cell responses to AZD1222 COVID-19 vaccine. Generated by immunoSEQ multiplex PCR, the TCRdb table keeps only in-frame clones and is missing some. This sample has more than 80,000 clones, with approximately 86% found just once. Source: peripheral blood, taken on day 0 of MenACWY control vaccination. The receptors were gathered from an adult in good health. Each CDR3 is given with its conserved first and last residue. The order of the fields is D gene, CDR3 length, J gene, V gene, clone size, CDR3 DNA, CDR3 protein. The D gene is left open where the match is weak. Rows may omit the clone size; those that give it use once, few, many or a size class.

d_gene: TRBD1
len: 16
j_gene: TRBJ2-5
v_gene: TRBV7-9
abundance: -
CDR3nt: TGTGCCAGCAGCCCCGATGACAGGGGGCTCGGGGAGACCCAGTACTTC
CDR3aa: CASSPDDRGLGETQYF

d_gene: -
len: 14
j_gene: TRBJ1-5
v_gene: TRBV5-5
abundance: -
CDR3nt: TGTGCCAGCAGCTTTGGCAACGAGAATCAGCCCCAGCATTTT
CDR3aa: CASSFGNENQPQHF

d_gene: -
len: 16
j_gene: TRBJ2-2
v_gene: TRBV10-1
abundance: -
CDR3nt: TGCGCCAGCAGTCCCCGGACCCCCTCCGGCACCGGGGAGCTGTTTTTT
CDR3aa: CASSPRTPSGTGELFF

d_gene: TRBD2
len: 15
j_gene: TRBJ2-3
v_gene: TRBV24-1
abundance: -
CDR3nt: TGTGCCACCAGTAGCGGGGGGGATTTTGCAGATACGCAGTATTTT
CDR3aa: CATSSGGDFADTQYF

d_gene: TRBD1
len: 13
j_gene: TRBJ1-1
v_gene: TRBV7-9
abundance: -
CDR3nt: TGTGCCAGCAGGGACAGGTCTGGCGCTGAAGCTTTCTTT
CDR3aa: CASRDRSGAEAFF

d_gene: TRBD2
len: 13
j_gene: TRBJ2-7
v_gene: TRBV5-4
abundance: -
CDR3nt: TGTGCCAGCAGCTTGGCCGGGGGGGCCGAGCAGTACTTC
CDR3aa: CASSLAGGAEQYF

d_gene: -
len: 15
j_gene: TRBJ1-1
v_gene: TRBV19
abundance: once
CDR3nt: TGTGCCAGTAGTACTCTCGCGGACAAGAACACTGAAGCTTTCTTT
CDR3aa: CASSTLADKNTEAFF

d_gene: TRBD1
len: 16
j_gene: TRBJ1-4
v_gene: TRBV14
abundance: -
CDR3nt: TGTGCCAGCAGCCAAGCCTATCAGGGGGCGAGGGAAAAACTGTTTTTT
CDR3aa: CASSQAYQGAREKLFF

d_gene: TRBD1
len: 16
j_gene: TRBJ1-2
v_gene: TRBV6-5
abundance: -
CDR3nt: TGTGCCAGCAGTTCCAAGTACATCCGGAGGACAGGGGGCTACACCTTC
CDR3aa: CASSSKYIRRTGGYTF

d_gene: -
len: 15
j_gene: TRBJ2-7
v_gene: TRBV6-2/TRBV6-3
abundance: -
CDR3nt: TGTGCCAGCAGTTACCTCCCGCAGGGGCTCTACGAGCAGTACTTC
CDR3aa: CASSYLPQGLYEQYF

d_gene: -
len: 15
j_gene: TRBJ1-6
v_gene: TRBV5-1
abundance: -
CDR3nt: TGCGCCAGCAGCTTGGAGGGCAGGGGAAATTCACCCCTCCACTTT
CDR3aa: CASSLEGRGNSPLHF

d_gene: TRBD1
len: 14
j_gene: TRBJ1-1
v_gene: TRBV10-3
abundance: -
CDR3nt: TGTGCCATCAGTGTACAGGGGGAAAACACTGAAGCTTTCTTT
CDR3aa: CAISVQGENTEAFF

d_gene: -
len: 14
j_gene: TRBJ2-1
v_gene: TRBV6-5
abundance: -
CDR3nt: TGTGCCAGCAGTTCACCAGGGGGGTCGAATGAGCAGTTCTTC
CDR3aa: CASSSPGGSNEQFF

d_gene: -
len: 15
j_gene: TRBJ1-2
v_gene: TRBV4-3
abundance: -
CDR3nt: TGCGCCAGCAGCCAAGATGAGACGGAAAACTATGGCTACACCTTC
CDR3aa: CASSQDETENYGYTF